This T cell receptor beta chain came from a study of beta chain features in type 1 diabetes. Study background: On cell yields, gender and age, patients and healthy donors were similar.

CDR1 and CDR2 from the germline V gene are MDHEN and SYDVKM. The CDR3 has 14 residues. V gave up 2 bases and J gave up 3 bases, with 11 bases separating them. With regard to this clone: Its antigen is still unknown.

Study-level findings and limits: The similarity of naive, central memory and Treg TCRB repertoires appeared greater among patients than among healthy donors. Individuals with type 1 diabetes displayed fewer insertions and more deletions at VDJ junctions.

Post-sort purity exceeded 95% for all sorted populations. TCRB transcripts that were expressed got sequenced, as all of the isolated RNA had been reverse transcribed. Clones were sequenced by immunoSEQ multiplex PCR, and TCRdb holds only the in-frame ones, with some missing. The sample records over 700,000 clones, roughly 15% being singletons. This chain joins TRBV28 and TRBJ2-7; possible D gene TRBD1, 6 bases. This clonotype was sampled from a young woman in good health. Material: naive CD4+ T cells from blood. CDR3 nucleotides: TGTGCCAGCAGTTTAGTGACAGGACTCTACGAGCAGTACTTC. As protein: CASSLVTGLYEQYF. Full variable domain (remainder filled in from reference TRBV28 and TRBJ2-7): DVKVTQSSRYLVKRTGEKVFLECVQDMDHENMFWYRQDPGLGLRLIYFSYDVKMKEKGDIPEGYSVSREKKERFSLILESASTNQTSMYLCASSLVTGLYEQYFGPGTRLTVT.